This T cell receptor beta chain was found in a study of T cells in Graves' hyperthyroidism and ophthalmopathy. Study-wide results and caveats: Ophthalmopathy onset followed model prediction by a median about seven months.

The V end was cut by 3 bases, the J end by 0 bases, with 7 bases between. The CDR3 totals 14 residues. Germline V gene lookup returns CDR1 KGHSH and CDR2 LQKENI. Amplified TCR beta CDR3 regions derived from RNA transcripts. HTBI primers drove first-round RT-PCR of the TCR CDR3. Each CDR3 protein gets one entry after TCRdb re-called the multiplex PCR reads with MiXCR. The sample holds roughly 740,000 distinct CDR3 sequences, roughly 15% seen once. This clonotype came up many times. Its matching antigen is unknown. This TCR was recovered from a man younger than 35 with Graves' hyperthyroidism. The V and J genes are TRBV18 and TRBJ2-3; tentative D call: TRBD2 (5 bases). The source material was blood. Written as DNA, the CDR3 is TGTGCCAGCTCACCGACTACCAGCACAGATACGCAGTATTTT. Residues: CASSPTTSTDTQYF. Combining the CDR3 with reference TRBV18 and TRBJ2-3 gives the whole variable domain NAGVMQNPRHLVRRRGQEARLRCSPMKGHSHVYWYRQLPEEGLKFMVYLQKENIIDESGMPKERFSAEFPKEGPSILRIQQVVRGDSAAYFCASSPTTSTDTQYFGPGTRLTVL.